This T cell receptor (beta chain) emerged from a study of beta chain features in type 1 diabetes. In its sample, this clone was seen many times. The target antigen is unknown. Expressed TCRB transcripts were sequenced because the entire RNA isolate underwent reverse transcription. Sequencing was performed with immunoSEQ multiplex PCR; in TCRdb, only in-frame clones are kept and a portion is missing. The sample includes a few hundred thousand clones, approximately 11% seen only once; the top ten take less than 1.5%. The J segment lost 1 base and the V segment lost 2 bases, leaving 3 bases of the junction unmatched. CDR1 is MNHNS and CDR2 is SASEGT in the germline V gene. The CDR3 totals 16 residues. General study points: VDJ junctions from patients with type 1 diabetes contained fewer insertions and more deletions.

The TCR comes from a man between 18 and 29 years old in good health. The sample was central memory CD4+ T cells from blood. The chain uses TRBV6-1 and TRBJ2-4; 9 nucleotides match TRBD2. The CDR3 sequence: CASSEFGTSAKNIQYF. The CDR3 nucleotides are TGTGCCAGCAGTGAATTTGGGACTAGCGCCAAAAACATTCAGTACTTC.